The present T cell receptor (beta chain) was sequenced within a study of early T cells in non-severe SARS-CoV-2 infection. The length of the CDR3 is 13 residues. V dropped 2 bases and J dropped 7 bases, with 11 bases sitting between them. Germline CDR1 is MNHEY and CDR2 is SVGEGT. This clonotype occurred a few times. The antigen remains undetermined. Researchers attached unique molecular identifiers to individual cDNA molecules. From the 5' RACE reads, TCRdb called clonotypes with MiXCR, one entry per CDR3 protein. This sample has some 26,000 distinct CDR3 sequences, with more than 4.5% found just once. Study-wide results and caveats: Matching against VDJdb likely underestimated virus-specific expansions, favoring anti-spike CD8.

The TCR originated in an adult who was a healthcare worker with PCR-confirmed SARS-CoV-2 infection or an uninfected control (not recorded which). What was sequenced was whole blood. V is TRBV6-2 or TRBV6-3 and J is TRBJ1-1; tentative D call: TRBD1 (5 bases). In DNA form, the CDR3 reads TGTGCCAGCAGTTACAGGGGTGGATTTGAAGCTTTCTTT. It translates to CASSYRGGFEAFF.